Below are 24 T cell receptor beta chains sequenced from a single sample in a study of T cell responses to AZD1222 COVID-19 vaccine. Repertoires were generated with immunoSEQ multiplex PCR, while TCRdb's copy carries only in-frame clones and drops some. The data contain approximately 150,000 clones, nearly 95% of them singletons. The source was peripheral blood, collected on day 0 of AZD1222 vaccination. The receptor set was obtained from an adult in good health.

The rearrangement uses TRBV6-5 and TRBJ1-2, with 7 bases identical to TRBD1. The CDR3 consists of 14 residues. Germline CDR1 is MNHEY and CDR2 is SVGAGI. V was clipped by 5 bases and J by 0 bases; unmatched bases: 3. CDR3 protein: CASSIQGTNYGYTF. In DNA, the CDR3 is TGTGCCAGCAGTATACAGGGGACTAACTATGGCTACACCTTC.

The chain couples TRBV14 to TRBJ1-2; D may be TRBD1 (5 bases). Germline CDR1 SGHDN, CDR2 FVKESK. V gave up 2 bases and J gave up 2 bases, with 6 bases separating them. This CDR3 comprises 13 residues. The CDR3 DNA is TGTGCCAGCAGCCAATCAGGGAACTATGGCTACACCTTC. Protein product: CASSQSGNYGYTF.

The rearrangement uses TRBV3-1 (or the pseudogene TRBV3-2) and TRBJ2-7; the D is unclear. The CDR3 consists of 12 residues. V was shortened by 1 base and J by 1 base, with 2 bases between the two germline ends. Germline V gene lookup returns CDR1 LGHDT and CDR2 YNNKEL (reference sequence). The CDR3 loop reads CASSQGSYEQYF. In DNA form, the CDR3 reads TGTGCCAGCAGCCAAGGGTCCTACGAGCAGTACTTC.

Regarding this clone: Other DNA sequences in the sample encode the same CDR3. V and J are TRBV12-3 or TRBV12-4 and TRBJ1-5, with D unresolved. Trimming removed 5 bases from V and 5 bases from J, with 7 bases in between. The CDR3 consists of 12 residues. CDR3 in amino acids: CASSPTDQPQHF. For the CDR3, the DNA is TGTGCCAGCAGTCCGACCGATCAGCCCCAGCATTTT.

J is TRBJ1-1 and V is TRBV28, with D uncertain. Per germline, CDR1 MDHEN and CDR2 SYDVKM. The CDR3 is 13 residues long. The V and J ends lost 4 bases and 11 bases respectively, with 17 bases between them. The CDR3 loop reads CASSSFPSTEAFF. The CDR3 coding sequence is TGTGCCAGCAGTTCGTTTCCCTCCACCGAGGCTTTCTTT.

This chain connects TRBV28 to TRBJ2-1, with 11 positions matching TRBD2. The junction had 6 bases not matched to a gene; V was cut back by 2 bases and J by 3 bases. The CDR3 length is 17 residues. Germline V gives CDR1 MDHEN, CDR2 SYDVKM. This CDR3 is CASSLGASGRIYNEQFF. DNA for the CDR3: TGTGCCAGCAGTTTAGGGGCTAGCGGGAGGATCTACAATGAGCAGTTCTTC.

The rearrangement links TRBV4-3 to TRBJ2-7; a possible D gene is TRBD2 (6 bases). The CDR3 extends over 15 amino acids. Deletions cut 0 bases from V and 6 bases from J, with 15 bases between. CDR1 is LGHNA and CDR2 is YSLEER in the germline V gene. CDR3 nucleotide sequence: TGCGCCAGCAGCCAAGACCGAGGGACTTCTAGCGAGCAGTACTTC. Translation gives CASSQDRGTSSEQYF.

V is TRBV29-1 and J is TRBJ1-4, with 9 bases aligning to TRBD1. Trimming took 7 bases from V and 0 from J; bases not matched to a gene: 3. CDR3 length equals 14 residues. Germline V gene sequence: CDR1 SQVTM, CDR2 ANQGSEA. CDR3: CSARTGATNEKLFF. CDR3 DNA: TGCAGCGCTCGGACAGGGGCAACTAATGAAAAACTGTTTTTT.

The V and J genes are TRBV30 and TRBJ1-2; 7 bases align to TRBD1. V was pared by 3 bases and J by 7 bases, with 14 bases of the junction left unmatched. Per germline, CDR1 GTSNPN and CDR2 SVGIG (reference sequence). The CDR3 contains 15 residues. CDR3 coding DNA: TGTGCCTGGAGCCTTTTGACAGGGAGGGGAAGTGGCTACACCTTC. Translating it yields CAWSLLTGRGSGYTF.

The gene calls are TRBV5-6 and TRBJ1-5; no definite D call. Between the trimmed V and J ends, which lost 0 bases and 4 bases, there was a span of 8 bases. CDR1 SGHDT and CDR2 YYEEEE come from the germline V gene. The CDR3 sequence is 14 residues long. This chain's CDR3 is CASSLGSPNQPQHF. DNA for the CDR3: TGTGCCAGCAGCTTGGGTTCCCCTAATCAGCCCCAGCATTTT. Variable domain in full (rest from reference TRBV5-6 and TRBJ1-5): DAGVTQSPTHLIKTRGQQVTLRCSPKSGHDTVSWYQQALGQGPQFIFQYYEEEERQRGNFPDRFSGHQFPNYSSELNVNALLLGDSALYLCASSLGSPNQPQHFGDGTRLSIL.

The chain has TRBV5-6 and TRBJ2-3, with 8 nucleotides matching TRBD2. Looked up from germline, CDR1 is SGHDT and CDR2 is YYEEEE. J gave up 2 bases and V 4 bases, and 12 bases lay outside the gene matches. The CDR3 consists of 17 residues. CDR3 loop: CASSPHAGGGFTDTQYF. The CDR3 coding sequence is TGTGCCAGCAGCCCCCACGCCGGCGGGGGGTTCACAGATACGCAGTATTTT.

This chain uses TRBV6-1 with TRBJ1-3, with a tentative D call TRBD1 (5 bases). The germline V gene has CDR1 MNHNS and CDR2 SASEGT. This CDR3 has 15 residues. The V and J ends lost 3 bases and 4 bases respectively, with 13 bases between them. The CDR3: CASSELQRGGNTIYF. CDR3 DNA sequence: TGTGCCAGCAGTGAGTTGCAGCGGGGGGGAAACACCATATATTTT.

The V gene is TRBV13, the J gene TRBJ2-3, with TRBD1 matching over 7 bases. V dropped 5 bases and J dropped 3; count of bases not matched to a gene: 11. The V gene's germline CDR1 is PRHDT and CDR2 FYEKMQ (reference sequence). There are 16 residues in the CDR3. The CDR3 loop is CASSARRDRLTDTQYF. In nucleotides, the CDR3 is TGTGCCAGCAGCGCCCGCCGGGACAGACTAACAGATACGCAGTATTTT. The full variable domain, rest sourced from reference TRBV13 and TRBJ2-3, is AAGVIQSPRHLIKEKRETATLKCYPIPRHDTVYWYQQGPGQDPQFLISFYEKMQSDKGSIPDRFSAQQFSDYHSELNMSSLELGDSALYFCASSARRDRLTDTQYFGPGTRLTVL.

This clone occurred once. The rearrangement links TRBV14 to TRBJ2-7, with a tentative D call TRBD2 (5 bases). Germline CDR1 and CDR2: SGHDN and FVKESK. This CDR3 region has 13 residues. Trimming pared 1 base from V and 5 bases from J, leaving 9 bases between. CDR3 nucleotides: TGTGCCAGCAGCCAAGTGAGAGGGAACGAGCAGTACTTC. Amino acid sequence: CASSQVRGNEQYF.

The V gene is TRBV4-3, the J gene TRBJ1-5; a weak D match, TRBD1 (5 bases). V was clipped by 0 bases and J by 2 bases, with 14 bases between them. The CDR3 extends over 17 amino acids. Looked up from germline, CDR1 is LGHNA and CDR2 is YSLEER. CDR3 protein: CASSQDRASGGNQPQHF. CDR3 DNA: TGCGCCAGCAGCCAAGATCGGGCTTCGGGGGGCAATCAGCCCCAGCATTTT.

DNA for the CDR3: TGTGCCAGCAGCTTAAGTCGGACGAACACTGAAGCTTTCTTT. Protein sequence: CASSLSRTNTEAFF. The chain employs TRBV11-2 and TRBJ1-1; D uncertain. The V gene's germline CDR1 is SGHAT and CDR2 FQNNGV. V gave up 2 bases and J gave up 1 base, with 8 bases separating them. There are 14 residues in the CDR3. Full variable domain (outside the CDR3, taken from reference TRBV11-2 and TRBJ1-1): EAGVAQSPRYKIIEKRQSVAFWCNPISGHATLYWYQQILGQGPKLLIQFQNNGVVDDSQLPKDRFSAERLKGVDSTLKIQPAKLEDSAVYLCASSLSRTNTEAFFGQGTRLTVV.

This chain uses TRBV20-1 with TRBJ2-5; 8 positions match TRBD2. The J segment lost 5 bases and the V segment lost 3 bases, leaving 8 bases of the junction unmatched. CDR1 and CDR2 from the germline V gene are DFQATT and SNEGSKA (reference sequence). CDR3 size: 14 residues. The CDR3 reads CSASVRGGQETQYF. The CDR3 region has the DNA TGCAGTGCTAGTGTACGCGGGGGGCAGGAGACCCAGTACTTC.

V and J are TRBV9 and TRBJ2-6; 9 bases fit TRBD1. With V trimmed by 0 bases and J by 3 bases, 10 bases remained unmatched. The CDR3 loop spans 19 amino acids. CDR1 is SGDLS and CDR2 is YYNGEE in the germline V gene. DNA for the CDR3: TGTGCCAGCAGCGTAGTCGGGACAGGGTTTTTCAGTGGGGCCAACGTCCTGACTTTC. Its translation is CASSVVGTGFFSGANVLTF.

The chain uses TRBV11-2 and TRBJ1-1; D remains unclear. V was trimmed by 0 bases and J by 2 bases, leaving 7 bases between them. CDR1 SGHAT and CDR2 FQNNGV come from the germline V gene. The CDR3 spans 14 residues. CDR3 bases: TGTGCCAGCAGCTTAGATGCCGTAAACACTGAAGCTTTCTTT. Encoded protein: CASSLDAVNTEAFF.

The DNA for the CDR3 is TGTGCCAGCAGCTTAGGACAGGCCAACACTGAAGCTTTCTTT. Its translation: CASSLGQANTEAFF. This chain uses TRBV7-8 with TRBJ1-1, with a possible D match to TRBD1 (6 bases). CDR3 length: 14 amino acids. Germline V lookup: CDR1 SGHVS, CDR2 FQNEAQ. V was trimmed by 1 base and J by 2 bases, leaving 8 bases between them. Complete variable domain (other parts from reference TRBV7-8 and TRBJ1-1): GAGVSQSPRYKVAKRGQDVALRCDPISGHVSLFWYQQALGQGPEFLTYFQNEAQLDKSGLPSDRFFAERPEGSVSTLKIQRTQQEDSAVYLCASSLGQANTEAFFGQGTRLTVV.

The chain is built from TRBV7-9 and TRBJ2-1; D is perhaps TRBD2 (5 bases). With 1 base removed from V and 8 bases from J, the gap between germline ends came to 9 bases. Germline loops: CDR1 SEHNR, CDR2 FQNEAQ (reference sequence). This CDR3 is 13 amino acids long. In nucleotides, the CDR3 is TGTGCCAGCAGCTTAGACAGCGGTTATGAGCAGTTCTTC. Amino acids: CASSLDSGYEQFF.

The V call is TRBV19, the J call TRBJ2-7, with D perhaps matching TRBD2 (6 bases). This CDR3 contains 14 residues. CDR1 and CDR2 from the germline V gene are LNHDA and SQIVND (reference sequence). With 10 bases removed from V and 2 bases from J, the gap between germline ends came to 18 bases. The CDR3 loop reads CATQSGRPPYEQYF. CDR3 in DNA: TGTGCCACCCAATCGGGGAGGCCCCCCTACGAGCAGTACTTC.

This clone occurred a few times. This chain joins TRBV12-3 or TRBV12-4 and TRBJ1-5; possibly TRBD1 for D (6 bases). Trimming shortened V by 6 bases and J by 5 bases, and 11 bases separated the two germline ends. The CDR3 has 13 residues. For the CDR3, the DNA is TGTGCCAGCAGACTACAGGGAGATCAGCCCCAGCATTTT. As protein: CASRLQGDQPQHF.

V usage is TRBV7-2 and J usage is TRBJ1-3, with D tentatively TRBD1 (5 bases). The CDR3 has 12 residues. Trimming cost V 1 base and J 14 bases, with 12 bases left between them. Germline V gene sequence: CDR1 SGHTA, CDR2 FQGNSA. The CDR3 sequence is CASSLDRGPLYF. The CDR3 DNA sequence: TGTGCCAGCAGCTTAGACCGGGGACCGTTATATTTT.